The 31 T cell receptor beta chains below were found in one sample sequenced in a study of cytomegalovirus exposure and HLA in healthy donors. The PCR made use of 60 Vbeta and 13 Jbeta primers. The assay was immunoSEQ multiplex PCR, and TCRdb's table has in-frame clones only and misses some. The sample yields some 110,000 clones, 70% to 80% seen once. Input material: PBMCs. These receptors all stem from a man in his fifties in good health and CMV-seropositive.

The chain couples TRBV6-1 to TRBJ1-2, with D possibly matching TRBD1 (6 bases). CDR1 and CDR2 (germline): MNHNS, SASEGT. There are 16 residues in the CDR3. V was trimmed by 0 bases and J by 4 bases, leaving 15 bases between them. CDR3 in DNA: TGTGCCAGCAGTGAAGCCTTGTCACAGGGCTCCTATGGCTACACCTTC. Its translation is CASSEALSQGSYGYTF.

This sequence joins TRBV5-6 and TRBJ2-1; 8 nucleotides match TRBD2. Per germline, CDR1 SGHDT and CDR2 YYEEEE. This CDR3 comprises 13 residues. Trimming cost V 4 bases and J 8 bases; bases outside gene matches: 5. CDR3 DNA sequence: TGTGCCAGCAGCAGGGGGGGACTAGATGAGCAGTTCTTC. It yields the protein CASSRGGLDEQFF.

This clone was seen just once. The V gene is TRBV7-9, the J gene TRBJ2-7, with D tentatively TRBD2 (7 bases). Trimming took 5 bases from V and 7 from J, leaving 12 bases between them. This CDR3 has 12 residues. Germline V lookup: CDR1 SEHNR, CDR2 FQNEAQ (reference sequence). The chain's CDR3 is CASSLRGGEQYF. DNA for the CDR3: TGTGCCAGCAGCCTGAGGGGGGGAGAGCAGTACTTC.

This clone came up a few times. The chain uses TRBV5-1 and TRBJ1-1; tentatively, D is TRBD1 (6 bases). Germline CDR1 SGHRS, CDR2 YFSETQ. V lost 1 base and J lost 4, with 11 bases in between. This CDR3 region has 14 residues. CDR3 nucleotide sequence: TGCGCCAGCAGCTTGACCGCAGGGGCCACTGAAGCTTTCTTT. Translating gives CASSLTAGATEAFF. Full variable domain (rest looked up from reference TRBV5-1 and TRBJ1-1): KAGVTQTPRYLIKTRGQQVTLSCSPISGHRSVSWYQQTPGQGLQFLFEYFSETQRNKGNFPGRFSGRQFSNSRSEMNVSTLELGDSALYLCASSLTAGATEAFFGQGTRLTVV.

V usage is TRBV2 and J usage is TRBJ2-3, with TRBD1 identical over 7 bases. The length of the CDR3 is 13 residues. Unmatched junction bases numbered 8, after V lost 9 bases and J lost 5 bases. In germline, CDR1 is SNHLY, CDR2 FYNNEI. CDR3 sequence reads: CARTGSVRDTQYF. CDR3 DNA sequence: TGTGCCAGGACAGGGTCGGTTCGAGATACGCAGTATTTT.

The chain is built from TRBV14 and TRBJ1-1; unclear D gene. The CDR3 has 13 residues. V dropped 4 bases and J dropped 4 bases, with 10 bases sitting between them. Germline V lookup: CDR1 SGHDN, CDR2 FVKESK. As DNA, the CDR3 is TGTGCCAGCAGCCCGGACGGGGTCACTGAAGCTTTCTTT. Protein sequence: CASSPDGVTEAFF.

The chain recombines TRBV6-6 with TRBJ1-4; no clear D gene. The V gene's germline CDR1 is MNHNY and CDR2 SVGAGI (reference sequence). The CDR3 is 16 residues long. With 2 bases removed from V and 7 bases from J, the gap between germline ends came to 17 bases. The CDR3 protein is CASSYSGPGVAEKLFF. The CDR3 DNA reads TGTGCCAGCAGTTACAGTGGTCCGGGAGTAGCTGAAAAACTGTTTTTT.

In its sample, this clone was seen a few times. The V and J genes are TRBV5-6 and TRBJ2-6, with 8 bases matching TRBD1. V dropped 2 bases and J dropped 0; count of bases not matched to a gene: 7. Per germline, CDR1 SGHDT and CDR2 YYEEEE. The CDR3 loop spans 18 amino acids. The CDR3 bases are TGTGCCAGCAGCTTCAGACAGGGGACCTTCTCTGGGGCCAACGTCCTGACTTTC. Protein: CASSFRQGTFSGANVLTF.

This clone has just one count. This rearrangement joins TRBV7-2 to TRBJ2-5; TRBD2 matches 9 bases. The CDR3 spans 14 residues. V gave up 4 bases and J gave up 1 base; unmatched junction bases: 1. The germline CDR1 and CDR2 sequences are SGHTA and FQGNSA. The CDR3 region has the DNA TGTGCCAGCAGCTATAGCGGGGGCCAAGAGACCCAGTACTTC. Translating it yields CASSYSGGQETQYF.

This chain connects TRBV6-5 to TRBJ2-5; D is perhaps TRBD1 (5 bases). The CDR3 extends over 15 amino acids. V was cut by 2 bases and J by 0 bases, with 10 bases left in between. Germline CDR1 is MNHEY and CDR2 is SVGAGI. The CDR3 here is CASSYLQEYQETQYF. The CDR3 DNA follows: TGTGCCAGCAGTTACCTACAGGAGTACCAAGAGACCCAGTACTTC.

The rearrangement links TRBV7-2 to TRBJ2-7; 8 positions match TRBD1. Germline lookup yields CDR1 SGHTA and CDR2 FQGNSA. V was clipped by 5 bases and J by 3 bases; unmatched bases: 12. This CDR3 is built from 16 residues. CDR3 region: CASSAEVGQGFYEQYF. The CDR3 nucleotides are TGTGCCAGCAGCGCGGAGGTTGGACAGGGATTCTACGAGCAGTACTTC. The full variable domain, with the rest looked up from reference TRBV7-2 and TRBJ2-7, is GAGVSQSPSNKVTEKGKDVELRCDPISGHTALYWYRQSLGQGLEFLIYFQGNSAPDKSGLPSDRFSAERTGGSVSTLTIQRTQQEDSAVYLCASSAEVGQGFYEQYFGPGTRLTVT.

This clone has only one observation. This chain links TRBV28 with TRBJ2-7, with a weak D call TRBD2 (6 bases). The ends were cut back, 4 bases at V and 2 bases at J, with 15 bases in the middle. CDR3 length equals 15 residues. Germline V gene lookup returns CDR1 MDHEN and CDR2 SYDVKM. The CDR3 spells CASSSGTFPTYEQYF. The CDR3 nucleotides read TGTGCCAGCAGTTCCGGGACTTTTCCGACCTACGAGCAGTACTTC.

The chain has TRBV7-9 and TRBJ2-1; TRBD2 aligns across 9 bases. The CDR3 spans 15 residues. Germline CDR1 and CDR2: SEHNR and FQNEAQ (reference sequence). The V segment lost 6 bases and the J segment 3 bases; nucleotides outside the gene matches: 6. The CDR3 nucleotides are TGTGCCAGCAGTCCTTCTAGCGGGGTCTACAATGAGCAGTTCTTC. Protein product: CASSPSSGVYNEQFF.

This chain joins TRBV5-8 and TRBJ1-5; D is unclear. This CDR3 comprises 12 residues. Germline V gene data show CDR1 as SGHTS and CDR2 as YDEGEE. V was pared by 1 base and J by 3 bases, with 2 bases between. CDR3 amino acids: CASSLHNQPQHF. The DNA of the CDR3 is TGTGCCAGCAGCTTGCACAATCAGCCCCAGCATTTT.

This clone came up once. The chain couples TRBV5-1 to TRBJ2-7, with D uncertain. The CDR3 contains 14 residues. From germline, CDR1 is SGHRS and CDR2 YFSETQ. The V and J ends lost 0 bases and 2 bases respectively, with 9 bases between them. The CDR3 loop reads CASSLEVRTYEQYF. The CDR3 bases are TGCGCCAGCAGCTTGGAGGTCAGGACCTACGAGCAGTACTTC.

V and J are TRBV6-5 and TRBJ2-7; no firm D call. Germline V gene data show CDR1 as MNHEY and CDR2 as SVGAGI. The CDR3 extends over 12 amino acids. V shed 0 bases and J shed 5 bases, with 5 bases lying between them. The CDR3 coding sequence is TGTGCCAGCAGTTACTCGGAGAACGAGCAGTACTTC. Translating it yields CASSYSENEQYF.

The rearrangement uses TRBV6-1 and TRBJ2-1; TRBD2 is a possible D gene (7 bases). CDR3 length: 15 amino acids. Trimming left V 6 bases short and J 1 base short, with 13 bases between. Germline loops: CDR1 MNHNS, CDR2 SASEGT. The CDR3 bases are TGTGCCAGCAGGGGAGGGGGGGCTTCCTACAATGAGCAGTTCTTC. Translating gives CASRGGGASYNEQFF.

This clone appeared a few times. This chain connects TRBV6-5 to TRBJ1-3; D gene unclear. Trimming pared 6 bases from V and 0 bases from J, leaving 12 bases between. The CDR3 runs to 15 residues. CDR1 and CDR2 from the germline V gene are MNHEY and SVGAGI. Written as DNA, the CDR3 is TGTGCCAGCAGCCGAGGACTGGGCTCTGGAAACACCATATATTTT. Residues: CASSRGLGSGNTIYF.

The chain uses TRBV28 and TRBJ1-1; TRBD1 is a possible D gene (6 bases). Germline CDR1 MDHEN, CDR2 SYDVKM. V lost 7 bases, J lost 4 bases, and 13 bases lay in between. The CDR3 covers 13 residues. CDR3: CASNTGMATEAFF. CDR3 coding DNA: TGTGCCAGCAATACAGGGATGGCCACTGAAGCTTTCTTT.

The rearrangement links TRBV4-1 to TRBJ2-4; a weak D match, TRBD2 (5 bases). The CDR3 loop spans 15 amino acids. In germline, CDR1 is MGHRA, CDR2 YSYEKL. The germline V and J ends were trimmed by 4 bases and 1 base, with 11 bases remaining between them. In DNA form, the CDR3 reads TGCGCCAGCAGCCCGACGGGGTTGGCCAAAAACATTCAGTACTTC. Translation gives CASSPTGLAKNIQYF.

The V gene is TRBV11-3, the J gene TRBJ1-1, with no clear D. The germline CDR1 and CDR2 sequences are SGHNT and YENEEA. The CDR3 sequence is 13 residues long. Trimming stripped 1 base from V and 6 bases from J, with 9 bases between. The CDR3 is CASSLGGVAEAFF. The CDR3 region has the DNA TGTGCCAGCAGCTTAGGAGGCGTGGCTGAAGCTTTCTTT.

This clone was detected only a few times. The chain is built from TRBV6-5 and TRBJ1-1; 7 nucleotides line up with TRBD1. This CDR3 has 13 residues. The J segment lost 10 bases and the V segment lost 5 bases, leaving 10 bases of the junction unmatched. Germline V lookup: CDR1 MNHEY, CDR2 SVGAGI. CDR3 coding DNA: TGTGCCAGCAGTCCGGAACTTAGGGGGCCAGCTTTCTTT. This codes for CASSPELRGPAFF.

As for this clone: The sample carries other DNA sequences with the same CDR3. V usage is TRBV4-1 and J usage is TRBJ2-2; TRBD2 matches 13 bases. This CDR3 is built from 17 residues. The germline V gene has CDR1 MGHRA and CDR2 YSYEKL. Losses at the gene ends were 4 bases for V and 2 bases for J; bases not matched to a gene: 4. CDR3 protein: CASSPLGLAGNTGELFF. Written as DNA, the CDR3 is TGCGCCAGCAGCCCGCTGGGACTAGCGGGAAACACCGGGGAGCTGTTTTTT.

The V call is TRBV18, the J call TRBJ2-1; D unclear. The CDR3 is made up of 16 amino acids. The germline V gene has CDR1 KGHSH and CDR2 LQKENI. V shed 6 bases and J shed 5 bases, with 20 bases lying between them. Written as DNA, the CDR3 is TGTGCCAGCTCTCCCCGGGTTGGTTTGCCCAACAATGAGCAGTTCTTC. This translates into CASSPRVGLPNNEQFF.

The V gene is TRBV11-3, the J gene TRBJ1-3, with D unclear. The V end was cut by 8 bases, the J end by 0 bases, with 8 bases between. Per germline, CDR1 SGHNT and CDR2 YENEEA. This CDR3 has 13 amino acids. This CDR3 is CASQLPSGNTIYF. CDR3 DNA sequence: TGTGCCAGCCAACTACCCTCTGGAAACACCATATATTTT.

The chain uses TRBV18 and TRBJ2-3; D is possibly TRBD1 (6 bases). Trimming shortened V by 5 bases and J by 2 bases, and 11 bases separated the two germline ends. Germline CDR1 is KGHSH and CDR2 is LQKENI. This CDR3 is built from 14 residues. As DNA, the CDR3 is TGTGCCAGCTCAGCAAGACAGGACACAGATACGCAGTATTTT. It yields the protein CASSARQDTDTQYF.

V is TRBV18 and J is TRBJ2-5, with 9 nucleotides matching TRBD1. The V segment lost 5 bases and the J segment 5 bases; nucleotides outside the gene matches: 3. The length of the CDR3 is 13 residues. CDR1 and CDR2 from the germline V gene are KGHSH and LQKENI. CDR3 nucleotides: TGTGCCAGCTCATCTGGACAGGGGGAGACCCAGTACTTC. Translation: CASSSGQGETQYF.

This clone has only a few counts. This rearrangement joins TRBV19 to TRBJ2-1; 10 nucleotides agree with TRBD2. The CDR3 consists of 15 residues. Germline-derived CDR1 and CDR2 are LNHDA and SQIVND (reference sequence). Trimming took 7 bases from V and 6 from J; bases not matched to a gene: 9. The CDR3 sequence is CASTPLAGVSNEQFF. The DNA for the CDR3 is TGTGCCAGTACTCCTCTAGCGGGAGTTTCCAATGAGCAGTTCTTC.

This clone was seen a few times. V gene TRBV7-2 combines with J gene TRBJ2-3; no clear D gene. Germline assignment: CDR1 SGHTA and CDR2 FQGNSA. The CDR3 runs to 15 residues. V was cut by 4 bases and J by 2 bases, with 13 bases left in between. CDR3 sequence: CASSSALGFTDTQYF. For the CDR3, the DNA is TGTGCCAGCAGCTCCGCGTTGGGCTTCACAGATACGCAGTATTTT.

CDR3 nucleotide sequence: TGTGCCAGCAGTTATTATCAGACAGGGCGGCACACTGAAGCTTTCTTT. Protein product: CASSYYQTGRHTEAFF. This rearrangement joins TRBV6-5 to TRBJ1-1, with TRBD1 matching 7 bases. Trimming cost V 3 bases and J 3 bases; bases outside gene matches: 10. The CDR3 has 16 amino acids. Germline V gene lookup returns CDR1 MNHEY and CDR2 SVGAGI.

The chain is built from TRBV5-1 and TRBJ2-1, with TRBD1 matching 7 bases. Germline V gene sequence: CDR1 SGHRS, CDR2 YFSETQ. V trimming: 4 bases; J trimming: 7 bases; junction bases outside the gene matches: 5. The CDR3 totals 13 residues. This CDR3 reads CASSEHRGNEQFF. CDR3 sequence (DNA): TGCGCCAGCAGCGAACACAGGGGTAATGAGCAGTTCTTC. Full variable domain (missing parts from reference TRBV5-1 and TRBJ2-1): KAGVTQTPRYLIKTRGQQVTLSCSPISGHRSVSWYQQTPGQGLQFLFEYFSETQRNKGNFPGRFSGRQFSNSRSEMNVSTLELGDSALYLCASSEHRGNEQFFGPGTRLTVL.